This T cell receptor beta chain was profiled in a study of cytomegalovirus exposure and HLA in healthy donors. Study results and caveats: Cytomegalovirus association was listed for about 150 TCR beta chains.

Germline CDR1 LNHDA, CDR2 SQIVND (reference sequence). V was pared by 8 bases and J by 2 bases, with 19 bases between. The CDR3 covers 16 residues. As regards this clone: Its specificity is not known.

The repertoire was sequenced with immunoSEQ multiplex PCR; TCRdb's copy has only in-frame clones and lacks some. This sample carries nearly 200,000 clones, roughly 84% of them seen once, and the ten largest clones take roughly 13%. V and J are TRBV19 and TRBJ1-5; tentatively, D is TRBD1 (6 bases). The TCR comes from a woman under 40 in good health and CMV-seropositive. Sample: PBMCs. The CDR3 reads CASDPGLKGGNQPQHF. The CDR3 region has the DNA TGTGCCAGTGACCCCGGGCTTAAGGGGGGCAATCAGCCCCAGCATTTT.